This TCR beta chain stems from a study of T cell repertoires in cytomegalovirus infection. Study-wide background: Matching HLA type, along with CMV infection, was indicated by public TCR beta signatures.

TCRdb re-analysed the reads in MiXCR, keeping a single row per CDR3 protein. In the table there are around 530,000 distinct CDR3 sequences, about a quarter of which are singletons. In this sample, this clonotype turned up a few times. What it binds is not known. Overall study results and limits: Identification of carriers of CMV plus the relevant HLA was achieved through cumulative public TCR beta family frequency. HLA-C-restricted CMV-specific TCR beta clonotypes prevailed in the ex vivo response.

V gave up 0 bases and J gave up 2 bases, with 16 bases separating them. Per germline, CDR1 LGHNA and CDR2 YSLEER. The CDR3 is 17 amino acids. The chain carries TRBV4-3 and TRBJ1-1; the D gene is possibly TRBD1 (5 bases). The sequenced sample was PBMCs. This clonotype was sampled from a human donor in good health (CMV status not recorded). Some clones in this sample may be carry-over from other donors' samples. The CDR3 DNA reads as TGCGCCAGCAGCCAAGATCGGGGCGGCTTATCAAACACTGAAGCTTTCTTT. It translates to CASSQDRGGLSNTEAFF.